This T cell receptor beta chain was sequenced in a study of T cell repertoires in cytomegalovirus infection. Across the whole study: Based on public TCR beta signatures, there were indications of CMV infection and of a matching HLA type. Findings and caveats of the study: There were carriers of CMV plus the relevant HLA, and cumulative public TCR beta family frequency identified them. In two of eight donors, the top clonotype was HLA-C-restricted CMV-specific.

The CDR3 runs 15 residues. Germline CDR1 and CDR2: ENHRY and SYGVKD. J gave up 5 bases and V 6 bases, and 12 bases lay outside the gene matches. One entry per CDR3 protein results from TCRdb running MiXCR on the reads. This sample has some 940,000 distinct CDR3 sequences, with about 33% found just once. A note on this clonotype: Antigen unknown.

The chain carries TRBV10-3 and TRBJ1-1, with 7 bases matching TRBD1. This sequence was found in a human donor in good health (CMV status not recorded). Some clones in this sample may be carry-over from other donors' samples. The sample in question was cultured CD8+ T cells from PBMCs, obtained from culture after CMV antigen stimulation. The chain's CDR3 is CAIRVQGYQGTEAFF. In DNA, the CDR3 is TGTGCCATCAGGGTACAGGGGTACCAGGGGACTGAAGCTTTCTTT.